The 30 T cell receptor beta chains presented below share a single source sample, sequenced in a study of blood T cell repertoires in COVID-19. Some clones are missing from TCRdb's copy, which holds only in-frame ones; the method was immunoSEQ multiplex PCR. The repertoire holds 300,000 to 350,000 clones, with around 83% as singletons. Material: peripheral blood. The receptor set was obtained from a man aged 25-45 years with active or convalescent COVID-19.

This chain joins TRBV6-2 or TRBV6-3 and TRBJ2-7; TRBD1 is a possible D gene (5 bases). Germline CDR1 and CDR2: MNHEY and SVGEGT. The V end was cut by 2 bases, the J end by 2 bases, with 13 bases between. There are 15 residues in the CDR3. CDR3 in amino acids: CASSYGASSTYEQYF. CDR3 coding DNA: TGTGCCAGCAGTTACGGGGCCAGCTCAACCTACGAGCAGTACTTC.

This sequence joins TRBV24-1 and TRBJ2-3; maybe TRBD2 (7 bases). V shed 7 bases and J shed 2 bases, with 18 bases lying between them. The CDR3 has 16 amino acids. Looked up from germline, CDR1 is KGHDR and CDR2 is SFDVKD. CDR3 region: CATSARGRGTTDTQYF. The CDR3 DNA follows: TGTGCCACCAGCGCACGGGGGCGGGGGACCACAGATACGCAGTATTTT.

The chain uses TRBV28 and TRBJ2-1, with a tentative D call TRBD2 (6 bases). The CDR3 covers 15 residues. Germline loops: CDR1 MDHEN, CDR2 SYDVKM. V was cut by 2 bases and J by 0 bases, with 8 bases left in between. The CDR3 nucleotides read TGTGCCAGCAGTTTAGAGGGAGGCTCCTACAATGAGCAGTTCTTC. This gives the protein CASSLEGGSYNEQFF.

V and J are TRBV28 and TRBJ1-5; D possibly corresponds to TRBD1 (5 bases). The germline gives CDR1 MDHEN, CDR2 SYDVKM. With 3 bases removed from V and 3 bases from J, the gap between germline ends came to 6 bases. The CDR3 totals 13 residues. In DNA, the CDR3 is TGTGCCAGCAGTTTCAGGGACAATCAGCCCCAGCATTTT. Protein product: CASSFRDNQPQHF.

The table lists this clone with a count of one. This chain links TRBV30 with TRBJ2-2, with D perhaps TRBD1 (8 bases). Germline V gene lookup returns CDR1 GTSNPN and CDR2 SVGIG (reference sequence). This CDR3 spans 14 amino acids. Trimming shortened V by 5 bases and J by 4 bases, and 14 bases separated the two germline ends. The CDR3 DNA reads as TGTGCCTGGTCACAGGGGGGGATCACCGGGGAGCTGTTTTTT. As protein: CAWSQGGITGELFF.

V is TRBV5-4 and J is TRBJ1-6, with 7 bases aligning to TRBD1. Germline V gene data show CDR1 as SGHNT and CDR2 as YYREEE (reference sequence). V lost 4 bases, J lost 8 bases, and 9 bases stayed unmatched. The CDR3 extends over 15 amino acids. CDR3 residues: CASSPGTDPYSPLHF. The CDR3 DNA reads as TGTGCCAGCAGCCCCGGGACAGATCCATATTCACCCCTCCACTTT.

The genes are TRBV7-9 and TRBJ1-4; D perhaps matches TRBD1 (5 bases). Germline V gene data show CDR1 as SEHNR and CDR2 as FQNEAQ (reference sequence). V was clipped by 3 bases and J by 6 bases, with 14 bases between them. The CDR3 length is 15 residues. The CDR3 protein is CASSFTGREHEKLFF. The CDR3 DNA follows: TGTGCCAGCAGCTTTACGGGCAGGGAACATGAAAAACTGTTTTTT.

The chain combines TRBV9 with TRBJ2-7; 9 bases map to TRBD2. The CDR3 is made up of 15 amino acids. The junction had 5 bases not matched to a gene; V was cut back by 2 bases and J by 2 bases. Germline V gene sequence: CDR1 SGDLS, CDR2 YYNGEE. The CDR3 DNA is TGTGCCAGCAGCGTCTCGACTAGCGGAACCTACGAGCAGTACTTC. As protein: CASSVSTSGTYEQYF.

The V call is TRBV14, the J call TRBJ2-3, with D perhaps TRBD2 (6 bases). The CDR3 runs to 13 residues. Trimming pared 5 bases from V and 4 bases from J, leaving 10 bases between. Germline assignment: CDR1 SGHDN and CDR2 FVKESK. The CDR3 is CASSWDLADTQYF. The CDR3 coding sequence is TGTGCCAGCAGCTGGGACTTAGCAGATACGCAGTATTTT.

This clone was seen a handful of times. The chain carries TRBV6-2 or TRBV6-3 and TRBJ1-1; D uncertain. Trimming stripped 6 bases from V and 6 bases from J, with 11 bases between. The germline gives CDR1 MNHEY, CDR2 SVGEGT. This CDR3 region has 12 residues. The CDR3 DNA reads as TGTGCCAGCAGCTTACCCCAGTCTGAAGCTTTCTTT. This gives the protein CASSLPQSEAFF.

The rearrangement joins TRBV7-9 to TRBJ2-3, with 8 positions matching TRBD1. Germline CDR1 SEHNR, CDR2 FQNEAQ (reference sequence). The CDR3 covers 15 residues. V dropped 5 bases and J dropped 2; count of bases not matched to a gene: 6. The CDR3 DNA follows: TGTGCCAGCAGCCCCGACAGGGGAATCACAGATACGCAGTATTTT. Its protein is CASSPDRGITDTQYF. Full variable domain (missing parts from reference TRBV7-9 and TRBJ2-3): DTGVSQNPRHKITKRGQNVTFRCDPISEHNRLYWYRQTLGQGPEFLTYFQNEAQLEKSRLLSDRFSAERPKGSFSTLEIQRTEQGDSAMYLCASSPDRGITDTQYFGPGTRLTVL.

This clone was found a few times. The chain links TRBV7-2 to TRBJ2-5; 10 nucleotides agree with TRBD2. The CDR3 consists of 15 residues. Per the germline V gene, CDR1 is SGHTA and CDR2 is FQGNSA. V lost 2 bases, J lost 2 bases, and 2 bases stayed unmatched. In DNA, the CDR3 is TGTGCCAGCAGCTTATGGACTAGCGGTCAAGAGACCCAGTACTTC. Protein: CASSLWTSGQETQYF.

V and J are TRBV27 and TRBJ1-1; D gene uncertain. Germline CDR1 and CDR2: MNHEY and SMNVEV (reference sequence). The CDR3 contains 14 residues. V was shortened by 0 bases and J by 4 bases, with 9 bases between the two germline ends. CDR3 bases: TGTGCCAGCAGTTTATCGGGGAGGAGCACTGAAGCTTTCTTT. Translating gives CASSLSGRSTEAFF.

This clone was picked up a small number of times. This rearrangement joins TRBV7-2 to TRBJ1-6; D is unclear. The CDR3 has 15 residues. V lost 0 bases and J 10 bases, leaving 13 bases between the germline ends. The V gene's germline CDR1 is SGHTA and CDR2 FQGNSA. The CDR3 is CASSLALGRGSPLHF. The CDR3 coding sequence is TGTGCCAGCAGCTTAGCGCTGGGAAGAGGGTCACCCCTCCACTTT.

This clone was recorded once. V is TRBV3-1 (or the pseudogene TRBV3-2) and J is TRBJ2-1; D gene uncertain. The CDR3 sequence is 14 residues long. CDR1 and CDR2 from the germline V gene are LGHDT and YNNKEL (reference sequence). Trimming took off 1 base at V and 7 bases at J, with 11 bases between the two ends. The CDR3: CASSQAFGSNEQFF. The CDR3, as DNA: TGTGCCAGCAGCCAAGCGTTTGGTAGTAATGAGCAGTTCTTC.

V usage is TRBV7-9 and J usage is TRBJ1-5; 8 bases are shared with TRBD1. The CDR3 has 15 residues. V trimming: 4 bases; J trimming: 7 bases; junction bases outside the gene matches: 9. Germline lookup yields CDR1 SEHNR and CDR2 FQNEAQ (reference sequence). CDR3 nucleotide sequence: TGTGCCAGCAGCTCGGACAGGGAAAAAGGGCAGCCCCAGCATTTT. Translating it yields CASSSDREKGQPQHF.

The chain is built from TRBV24-1 and TRBJ2-1; D remains unclear. The CDR3 has 15 amino acids. Trimming cost V 4 bases and J 3 bases, with 12 bases left between them. CDR1 and CDR2 from the germline V gene are KGHDR and SFDVKD. CDR3 bases: TGTGCCACCAGTGACAGGCAGCAGATCTACAATGAGCAGTTCTTC. It is translated as CATSDRQQIYNEQFF.

This clone turned up a few times. J is TRBJ2-7 and V is TRBV7-6, with 8 bases that match TRBD1. V lost 5 bases to trimming and J lost 2 bases; unmatched junction nucleotides: 2. Germline V CDR1 and CDR2: SGHVS, FNYEAQ. This CDR3 has 13 amino acids. The CDR3 nucleotides are TGTGCCAGCAGCAAACAGGGGGCCTACGAGCAGTACTTC. Translating it yields CASSKQGAYEQYF.

The rearrangement joins TRBV11-2 to TRBJ2-7, with 11 bases that match TRBD2. Losses at the gene ends were 5 bases for V and 2 bases for J; bases not matched to a gene: 5. The length of the CDR3 is 15 residues. The V gene's germline CDR1 is SGHAT and CDR2 FQNNGV. The CDR3 is CASSGRLAGPYEQYF. Written as DNA, the CDR3 is TGTGCCAGCAGCGGACGACTAGCGGGACCCTACGAGCAGTACTTC.

V usage is TRBV7-6 and J usage is TRBJ2-2; 8 bases match TRBD2. CDR3 length equals 15 residues. The junction had 5 bases not matched to a gene; V was cut back by 4 bases and J by 4 bases. The germline gives CDR1 SGHVS, CDR2 FNYEAQ. CDR3 coding DNA: TGTGCCAGCAGCTGGGGGACTAGACGCACCGGGGAGCTGTTTTTT. Its translation: CASSWGTRRTGELFF.

The V and J genes are TRBV28 and TRBJ2-7; 11 bases are a match to TRBD2. Germline values: CDR1 MDHEN, CDR2 SYDVKM. The CDR3 is made up of 16 amino acids. V trimming: 5 bases; J trimming: 3 bases; junction bases outside the gene matches: 9. CDR3 loop: CASSELAGDTNYEQYF. The CDR3 DNA sequence: TGTGCCAGCAGTGAACTAGCGGGAGACACTAACTACGAGCAGTACTTC.

The chain carries TRBV7-6 and TRBJ2-1; TRBD2 matches at 8 bases. The CDR3 runs to 14 residues. V shed 6 bases, J shed 9 bases, and the junction held 10 bases outside the gene matches. CDR1 is SGHVS, CDR2 FNYEAQ, per germline. CDR3 DNA: TGTGCCAGCAGAGACCAAGCGGGAGTAGGTGAGCAGTTCTTC. This gives the protein CASRDQAGVGEQFF.

The chain has TRBV7-3 and TRBJ2-3; 8 bases match TRBD2. The V gene's germline CDR1 is SGHTA and CDR2 FQGTGA. The trim removed 0 bases at V and 3 bases at J, leaving 5 bases unmatched. The CDR3 sequence is 16 residues long. In DNA form, the CDR3 reads TGTGCCAGCAGCTTAACCGGCGGGAGGTGGACAGATACGCAGTATTTT. Amino acid sequence: CASSLTGGRWTDTQYF. Filled out from reference TRBV7-3 and TRBJ2-3, the complete variable domain reads GAGVSQTPSNKVTEKGKYVELRCDPISGHTALYWYRQSLGQGPEFLIYFQGTGAADDSGLPNDRFFAVRPEGSVSTLKIQRTERGDSAVYLCASSLTGGRWTDTQYFGPGTRLTVL.

The CDR3 DNA reads as TGTGCCAGTAGTATAAACGCCGGAGGCAGCCGACTCTGGGCCACAGATACGCAGTATTTT. Residues: CASSINAGGSRLWATDTQYF. The V and J genes are TRBV19 and TRBJ2-3; a weak D match, TRBD2 (5 bases). Germline-derived CDR1 and CDR2 are LNHDA and SQIVND (reference sequence). The CDR3 is 20 residues long. V lost 2 bases to trimming and J lost 2 bases, with 26 bases between them. The variable domain in full, completed from reference TRBV19 and TRBJ2-3, reads DGGITQSPKYLFRKEGQNVTLSCEQNLNHDAMYWYRQDPGQGLRLIYYSQIVNDFQKGDIAEGYSVSREKKESFPLTVTSAQKNPTAFYLCASSINAGGSRLWATDTQYFGPGTRLTVL.

The chain joins TRBV28 to TRBJ1-1, with 8 bases matching TRBD1. J gave up 6 bases and V 5 bases, and 11 bases lay outside the gene matches. The CDR3 consists of 15 residues. From germline, CDR1 is MDHEN and CDR2 SYDVKM. CDR3 DNA sequence: TGTGCCAGCAGTCCAGGACAGGGTCTCTCCGCTGAAGCTTTCTTT. It is translated as CASSPGQGLSAEAFF.

The chain carries TRBV5-6 and TRBJ2-4, with D perhaps matching TRBD2 (6 bases). V dropped 3 bases and J dropped 6 bases, with 19 bases sitting between them. This CDR3 is 16 amino acids long. Germline V gene lookup returns CDR1 SGHDT and CDR2 YYEEEE. The CDR3 DNA reads TGTGCCAGCAGCTCTCCCGAGAGCAGCGGGCTAAACATTCAGTACTTC. This gives the protein CASSSPESSGLNIQYF.

The chain combines TRBV6-6 with TRBJ2-6; D is possibly TRBD2 (5 bases). Trimming cost V 4 bases and J 2 bases, with 9 bases left between them. There are 15 residues in the CDR3. The germline gives CDR1 MNHNY, CDR2 SVGAGI (reference sequence). The CDR3 nucleotides are TGTGCCAGCAGTTTCGGACTGACTGGGGCCAACGTCCTGACTTTC. Translated, it gives CASSFGLTGANVLTF.

The V call is TRBV9, the J call TRBJ1-2; D call uncertain. Germline values: CDR1 SGDLS, CDR2 YYNGEE. The CDR3 runs 14 residues. Trimming left V 0 bases short and J 8 bases short, with 14 bases between. CDR3 DNA sequence: TGTGCCAGCAGCGTAGGGCGTTTGGGAGGCGGCTACACCTTC. Protein product: CASSVGRLGGGYTF.

The chain combines TRBV5-6 with TRBJ2-7; 7 positions agree with TRBD2. Germline V lookup: CDR1 SGHDT, CDR2 YYEEEE. This CDR3 has 14 residues. After removal of 3 bases from V and 3 bases from J, the junction contained 6 bases not matched to a gene. CDR3 nucleotide sequence: TGTGCCAGCAGCTCGTCCGGGGGGAGCTACGAGCAGTACTTC. Translated, it gives CASSSSGGSYEQYF.

The chain employs TRBV18 and TRBJ2-1, with 7 positions matching TRBD1. The V segment lost 5 bases and the J segment 2 bases; nucleotides outside the gene matches: 6. Germline lookup yields CDR1 KGHSH and CDR2 LQKENI. The CDR3 sequence is 15 residues long. The CDR3 DNA is TGTGCCAGCTCAACGGACAGGCTCGCCTACAATGAGCAGTTCTTC. This sequence encodes CASSTDRLAYNEQFF.